Listed below are T cell receptor beta chains from one sample, sequenced in a study of chemoradiotherapy in HPV16-positive cancers. The protocol was immunoSEQ multiplex PCR, while the TCRdb copy is restricted to in-frame clones and leaves out a portion. This sample yields about 14,000 clones, of which roughly 74% are seen a single time; roughly a tenth belongs to the top ten. Collection of the sample occurred from a patient who underwent chemoradiotherapy. The receptor set was obtained from a human donor with HPV-associated anogenital cancer. Each CDR3 is given with its conserved first and last residue. Fields, in order: clone size, J gene, CDR3 length, D gene, V gene, CDR3 DNA, CDR3 protein. D genes are given only for firm matches. Only some rows state a clone size, as once, few, many or a class for expanded clones.

>few|TRBJ2-1|15|.|TRBV5-1
TGCGCCAGCAGCTTGACGCTAGACCCCTACAATGAGCAGTTCTTC
CASSLTLDPYNEQFF
>.|TRBJ2-7|14|.|TRBV29-1
TGCAGCGTGGTGGGGGAAACCAGCGCCTACGAGCAGTACTTC
CSVVGETSAYEQYF
>.|TRBJ1-1|13|.|TRBV2
TGTGCCAGCGCCATGTGGGAGAACACTGAAGCTTTCTTT
CASAMWENTEAFF
>.|TRBJ1-2|12|TRBD1|TRBV6-5
TGTGCCACCTACAGGGGGCTAGATGGCTACACCTTC
CATYRGLDGYTF
>.|TRBJ2-1|14|TRBD1|TRBV6-6
TGTGCCAGCAGAACTGGACAGGCCAACAATGAGCAGTTCTTC
CASRTGQANNEQFF
>.|TRBJ1-5|13|.|TRBV28
TGTGCCAGCAGGGGGACGGGTAATCAGCCCCAGCATTTT
CASRGTGNQPQHF
>.|TRBJ1-5|15|.|TRBV2
TGTGCCAGCAACCTCAGGGGTGGGAGCAATCAGCCCCAGCATTTT
CASNLRGGSNQPQHF
>.|TRBJ2-7|13|TRBD1|TRBV5-6
TGTGCCAGCAGCTTACAGACAGGGGGGTTGCAGTACTTC
CASSLQTGGLQYF
>.|TRBJ1-2|14|TRBD1|TRBV6-6
TGTGCCAGCACCTTTCTACAGGGGAACTATGGCTACACCTTC
CASTFLQGNYGYTF
>.|TRBJ1-1|14|TRBD1|TRBV30
TGTGCCTGGAGTGCTGGACAGGGGTTCACTGAAGCTTTCTTT
CAWSAGQGFTEAFF
>.|TRBJ2-7|12|.|TRBV6-1
TGTGCCAGCAGTGAAGCGGGGATGCGGATGCTCTTC
CASSEAGMRMLF
>.|TRBJ2-2|14|TRBD1|TRBV5-5
TGTGCCAGCAGCTTGGGGGACAGGGCTGGGGAGCTGTTTTTT
CASSLGDRAGELFF
>.|TRBJ2-1|23|.|TRBV21-1
TGTGCCAGCAGCAAAGAAGTCGGCGGGGCGCGACTAGTTAAAAGCCAAAACTACAATGAGCAGTTCTTC
CASSKEVGGARLVKSQNYNEQFF
>.|TRBJ2-5|15|TRBD2|TRBV6-1
TGTGCCAGCAGACAGACTAGCGGGGCCGTCGAGACCCAGTACTTC
CASRQTSGAVETQYF
>.|TRBJ1-6|14|TRBD1|TRBV10-3
TGTGCCATCAGTGAGGAACAGGGGAGTTCACCCCTCCACTTT
CAISEEQGSSPLHF
>once|TRBJ1-5|14|.|TRBV19
TGTGCCAGTAGCGGCACTATCTTCAATCAGCCCCAGCATTTT
CASSGTIFNQPQHF
>.|TRBJ2-1|14|.|TRBV9
TGTGCCAGCAGCATAGACGGGGGTTACAATGAGCAGTTCTTC
CASSIDGGYNEQFF
>few|TRBJ2-5|12|.|TRBV5-1
TGCGCCAGCAGCCCTAGGGGGGAGACCCAGTACTTC
CASSPRGETQYF
>.|TRBJ2-3|14|TRBD2|TRBV5-1
TGCGCCAGCAACTGGACTAGCGGGACAGATACGCAGTATTTT
CASNWTSGTDTQYF
>.|TRBJ2-7|14|TRBD2|TRBV6-1
TGTGCCAGCAGTGAAACTAGCGGGTCTCACGAGCAGTACTTC
CASSETSGSHEQYF
>.|TRBJ2-1|16|.|TRBV6-1
TGTGCCAGCAGTGAAGGCCAGCGGGCCTCCTACAATGAGCAGTTCTTC
CASSEGQRASYNEQFF
>.|TRBJ2-1|15|TRBD2|TRBV28
TGTGCCAGCAGCGTATTCTCCGGGAGGGTCAATGAGCAGTTCTTC
CASSVFSGRVNEQFF
>.|TRBJ1-1|16|.|TRBV14
TGTGCCAGCAGCCAGTGGGCGCCGGGGGCAAACACTGAAGCTTTCTTT
CASSQWAPGANTEAFF
>.|TRBJ2-5|13|.|TRBV5-4
TGTGCCAGCAGCTTCCAGCGGCAAGAGACCCAGTACTTC
CASSFQRQETQYF
>.|TRBJ2-3|15|TRBD2|TRBV11-3
TGTGCCAGCAGCCTTTCTAGCGGGACAGCAGATACGCAGTATTTT
CASSLSSGTADTQYF
>.|TRBJ1-4|14|.|TRBV2
TGTGCCAGCAGGACGGGGGCAACTAATGAAAAACTGTTTTTT
CASRTGATNEKLFF
>.|TRBJ1-2|13|.|TRBV6-4
TGTGCCAGCAGTCCGGGGAGGGGCTATGGCTACACCTTC
CASSPGRGYGYTF
>.|TRBJ2-7|15|.|TRBV2
TGTGCCAGCAGTGAGGGAGCGGCCAACGCCTACGAGCAGTACTTC
CASSEGAANAYEQYF
>.|TRBJ1-2|14|.|TRBV7-9
TGTGCCAGCAGCGAGGGGGGCGCGGACTATGGCTACACCTTC
CASSEGGADYGYTF
>.|TRBJ1-2|16|TRBD1|TRBV6-1
TGTGCCAGCAGTGAATCCTTGACAGGGATGAGCTATGGCTACACCTTC
CASSESLTGMSYGYTF
>.|TRBJ1-2|14|.|TRBV19
.
CASTSGQHNYGYTF
>.|TRBJ2-5|15|.|TRBV9
TGTGCCAGCAGCGTAGTCGAGGGACGGCAAGAGACCCAGTACTTC
CASSVVEGRQETQYF
>.|TRBJ2-7|14|.|TRBV27
TGTGCCAGCTACAGGGCGGGAGCATCCCTCGAGCAGTACTTC
CASYRAGASLEQYF
>.|TRBJ1-1|15|TRBD1|TRBV5-5
TGTGCCAGCAGCCGCTTCGGACAGGGTGGCACTGAAGCTTTCTTT
CASSRFGQGGTEAFF
>.|TRBJ2-2|15|.|TRBV4-1
TGCGCCAGCAGCCTCGACGGGGTGAACACCGGGGAGCTGTTTTTT
CASSLDGVNTGELFF
>.|TRBJ1-1|13|.|TRBV7-9
TGTGCCAGCAGCTTCAGTCAGAACACTGAAGCTTTCTTT
CASSFSQNTEAFF
>.|TRBJ2-1|18|TRBD2|TRBV7-8
TGTGCCAGCAGCCCTTACCAGTGGCTAGCGGGAGGACACAATGAGCAGTTCTTC
CASSPYQWLAGGHNEQFF
>.|TRBJ2-1|14|.|TRBV4-1
TGCGCCAGCAGCCAAGATGACTCCTACAATGAGCAGTTCTTC
CASSQDDSYNEQFF
>.|TRBJ2-5|11|.|TRBV5-6
TGTGCCAGCAGCTTCGAAGAGACCCAGTACTTC
CASSFEETQYF
>few|TRBJ2-3|18|TRBD2|TRBV29-1
TGCAGCGTTGAAGCAAATGGACTAGCGGGAGATTGGGTAGATACGCAGTATTTT
CSVEANGLAGDWVDTQYF
>.|TRBJ2-5|15|TRBD1|TRBV11-3
TGTGCCAGCAGGCCGGGACAGGGACTTCAAGAGACCCAGTACTTC
CASRPGQGLQETQYF
>.|TRBJ1-3|17|TRBD1|TRBV6-1
TGTGCCAGCAGTGTCCGGGACAGCTACTTCTCTGGAAACACCATATATTTT
CASSVRDSYFSGNTIYF
>.|TRBJ2-2|16|TRBD2|TRBV6-6
TGTGCCAGCAGTTACTCAAGCGGGAGAAATGGCGGGGAGCTGTTTTTT
CASSYSSGRNGGELFF
>.|TRBJ2-3|16|TRBD2|TRBV9
TGTGCCAGCAGCGTAGGACTAGCGGTTAGCACAGATACGCAGTATTTT
CASSVGLAVSTDTQYF
>few|TRBJ2-3|16|TRBD2|TRBV5-4
TGTGCCAGCAGCTTGGTGGGGACTAGCGGTGCAGATACGCAGTATTTT
CASSLVGTSGADTQYF
>few|TRBJ1-5|13|.|TRBV7-2
TGTGCCAGCAGCTTAAGTTCGGATCAGCCCCAGCATTTT
CASSLSSDQPQHF
>.|TRBJ2-7|16|TRBD2|TRBV9
TGTGCCAGCAGCGCCCCTAGCGGGGTGGGGCCCTACGAGCAGTACTTC
CASSAPSGVGPYEQYF
>.|TRBJ2-1|15|.|TRBV28
TGTGCCAGCAGTTGGGCGGGACTCCTCTACAATGAGCAGTTCTTC
CASSWAGLLYNEQFF
>.|TRBJ2-3|16|.|TRBV2
TGTGCCAGCTCGACCAGGGGCGGGAGTCGAGGAGATACGCAGTATTTT
CASSTRGGSRGDTQYF
>.|TRBJ1-5|12|.|TRBV12-5
TGTGCTAGTGGTTTAAACAATCAGCCCCAGCATTTT
CASGLNNQPQHF
>few|TRBJ1-5|11|.|TRBV2
TGTGCCAGCAGTTTCGGTCAGCCCCAGCATTTT
CASSFGQPQHF
>once|TRBJ1-1|13|.|TRBV2
TGTGCCAGCAATGGGCAGGGCCCTACTGAAGCTTTCTTT
CASNGQGPTEAFF
>.|TRBJ1-1|16|.|TRBV28
TGTGCCAGCAGTTTGGTGGGCGACCTCATTAACACTGAAGCTTTCTTT
CASSLVGDLINTEAFF